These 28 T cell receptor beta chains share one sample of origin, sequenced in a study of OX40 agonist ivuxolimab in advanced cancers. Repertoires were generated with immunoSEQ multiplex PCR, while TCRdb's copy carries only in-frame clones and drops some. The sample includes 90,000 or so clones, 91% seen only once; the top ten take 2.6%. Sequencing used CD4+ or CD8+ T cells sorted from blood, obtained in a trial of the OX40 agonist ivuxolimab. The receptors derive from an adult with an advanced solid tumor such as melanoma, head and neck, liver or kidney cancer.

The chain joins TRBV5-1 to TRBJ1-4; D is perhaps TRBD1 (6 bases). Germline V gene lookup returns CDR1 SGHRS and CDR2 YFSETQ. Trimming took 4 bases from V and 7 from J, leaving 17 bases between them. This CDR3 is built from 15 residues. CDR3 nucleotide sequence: TGCGCCAGCAGCCAACAGGGCCCTTTCAGTGAAAAACTGTTTTTT. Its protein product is CASSQQGPFSEKLFF.

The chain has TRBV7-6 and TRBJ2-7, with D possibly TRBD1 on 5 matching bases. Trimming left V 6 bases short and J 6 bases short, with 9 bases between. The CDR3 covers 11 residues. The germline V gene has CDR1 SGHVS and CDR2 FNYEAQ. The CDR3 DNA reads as TGTGCCAGCAGTAACAGGTTCGAGCAGTACTTC. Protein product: CASSNRFEQYF.

CDR3 sequence: CASSPSSGASTDTQYF. DNA for the CDR3: TGTGCCAGCTCACCTTCTAGCGGGGCTTCCACAGATACGCAGTATTTT. This rearrangement joins TRBV18 to TRBJ2-3; 9 nucleotides align to TRBD2. Unmatched junction bases numbered 6, after V lost 3 bases and J lost 2 bases. Looked up from germline, CDR1 is KGHSH and CDR2 is LQKENI. This CDR3 has 16 amino acids.

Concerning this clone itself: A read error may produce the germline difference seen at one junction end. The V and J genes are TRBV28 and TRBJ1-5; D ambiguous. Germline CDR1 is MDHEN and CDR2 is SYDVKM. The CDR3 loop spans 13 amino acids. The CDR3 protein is CASGFGVREPQHF. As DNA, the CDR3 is TGTGCCAGCGGTTTCGGGGTCCGGGAGCCCCAGCATTTT.

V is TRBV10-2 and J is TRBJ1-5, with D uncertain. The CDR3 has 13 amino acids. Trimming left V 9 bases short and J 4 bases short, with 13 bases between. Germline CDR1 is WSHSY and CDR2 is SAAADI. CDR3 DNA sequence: TGCGCCAGTGGACGGAGTTTTAATCAGCCCCAGCATTTT. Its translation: CASGRSFNQPQHF.

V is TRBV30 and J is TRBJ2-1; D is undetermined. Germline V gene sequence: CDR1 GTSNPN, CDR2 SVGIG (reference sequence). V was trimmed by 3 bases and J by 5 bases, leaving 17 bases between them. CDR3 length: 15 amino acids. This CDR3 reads CAWRENRKRNNEQFF. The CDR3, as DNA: TGTGCCTGGAGGGAAAATAGAAAACGGAACAATGAGCAGTTCTTC.

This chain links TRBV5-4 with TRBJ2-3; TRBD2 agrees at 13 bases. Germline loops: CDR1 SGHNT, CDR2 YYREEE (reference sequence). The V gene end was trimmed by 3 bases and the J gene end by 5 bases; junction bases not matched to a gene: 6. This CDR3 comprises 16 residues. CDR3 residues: CASSSGLAGVGDTQYF. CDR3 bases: TGTGCCAGCAGCTCCGGACTAGCGGGAGTAGGAGATACGCAGTATTTT.

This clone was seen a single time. The CDR3 protein is CASRPPGLAGGYIQYF. CDR3 DNA sequence: TGTGCCAGCAGGCCCCCGGGACTAGCGGGAGGGTACATTCAGTACTTC. The V and J genes are TRBV2 and TRBJ2-4; 16 bases are a match to TRBD2. Germline V CDR1 and CDR2: SNHLY, FYNNEI. V lost 6 bases and J lost 8; bases outside the gene matches: 7. CDR3 length: 16 amino acids.

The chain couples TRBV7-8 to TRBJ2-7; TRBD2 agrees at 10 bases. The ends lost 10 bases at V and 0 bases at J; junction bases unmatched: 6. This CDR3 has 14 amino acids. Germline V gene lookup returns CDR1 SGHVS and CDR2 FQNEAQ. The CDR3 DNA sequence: TGTGCCATTTCCGGGACTAGCGACTCCTACGAGCAGTACTTC. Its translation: CAISGTSDSYEQYF. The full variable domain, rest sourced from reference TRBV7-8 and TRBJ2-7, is GAGVSQSPRYKVAKRGQDVALRCDPISGHVSLFWYQQALGQGPEFLTYFQNEAQLDKSGLPSDRFFAERPEGSVSTLKIQRTQQEDSAVYLCAISGTSDSYEQYFGPGTRLTVT.

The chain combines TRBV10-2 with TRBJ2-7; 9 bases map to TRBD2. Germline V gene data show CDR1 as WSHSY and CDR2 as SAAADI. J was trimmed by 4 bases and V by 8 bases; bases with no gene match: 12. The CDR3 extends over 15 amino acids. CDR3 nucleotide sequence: TGCGCCAGCGGGGCCCTGGCTAGCGGGACTTACGAGCAGTACTTC. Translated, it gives CASGALASGTYEQYF.

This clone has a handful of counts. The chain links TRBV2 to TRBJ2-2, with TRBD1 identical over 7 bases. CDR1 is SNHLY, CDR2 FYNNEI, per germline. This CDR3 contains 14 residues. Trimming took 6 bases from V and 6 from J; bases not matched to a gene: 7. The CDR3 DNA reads TGTGCCAGCAGGAAGGGACAGACATCCGGGGAGCTGTTTTTT. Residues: CASRKGQTSGELFF. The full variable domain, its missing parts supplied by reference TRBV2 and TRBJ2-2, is EPEVTQTPSHQVTQMGQEVILRCVPISNHLYFYWYRQILGQKVEFLVSFYNNEISEKSEIFDDQFSVERPDGSNFTLKIRSTKLEDSAMYFCASRKGQTSGELFFGEGSRLTVL.

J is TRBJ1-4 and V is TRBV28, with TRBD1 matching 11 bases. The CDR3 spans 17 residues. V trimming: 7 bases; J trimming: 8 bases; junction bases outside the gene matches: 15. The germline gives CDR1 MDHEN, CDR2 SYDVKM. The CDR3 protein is CASTRWGQGGVEEKLFF. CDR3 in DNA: TGTGCCAGCACCCGGTGGGGACAGGGGGGGGTAGAGGAAAAACTGTTTTTT.

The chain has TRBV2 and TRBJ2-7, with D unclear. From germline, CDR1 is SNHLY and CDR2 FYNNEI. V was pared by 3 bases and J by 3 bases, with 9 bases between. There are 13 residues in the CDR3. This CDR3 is CASSDWKYYEQYF. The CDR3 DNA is TGTGCCAGCAGTGATTGGAAATACTACGAGCAGTACTTC.

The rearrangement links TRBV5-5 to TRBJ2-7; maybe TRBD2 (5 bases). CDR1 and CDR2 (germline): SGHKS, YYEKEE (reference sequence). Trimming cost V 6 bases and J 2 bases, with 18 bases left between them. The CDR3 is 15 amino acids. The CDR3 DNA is TGTGCCAGCACCCTTGGTGGAGGCCCAACCTACGAGCAGTACTTC. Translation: CASTLGGGPTYEQYF.

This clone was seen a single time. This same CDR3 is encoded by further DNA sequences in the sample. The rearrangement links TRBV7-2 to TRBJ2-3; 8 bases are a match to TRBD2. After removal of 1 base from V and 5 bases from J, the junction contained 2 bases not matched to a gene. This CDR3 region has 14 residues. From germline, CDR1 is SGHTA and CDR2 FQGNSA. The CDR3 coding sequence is TGTGCCAGCAGCTTAGGGCTAGCGGGAGATACGCAGTATTTT. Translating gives CASSLGLAGDTQYF.

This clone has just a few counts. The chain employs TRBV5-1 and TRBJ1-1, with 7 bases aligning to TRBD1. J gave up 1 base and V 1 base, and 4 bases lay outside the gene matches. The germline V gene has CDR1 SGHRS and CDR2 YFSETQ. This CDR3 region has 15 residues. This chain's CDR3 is CASSLLQGTNTEAFF. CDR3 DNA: TGCGCCAGCAGCTTGTTACAGGGGACGAACACTGAAGCTTTCTTT.

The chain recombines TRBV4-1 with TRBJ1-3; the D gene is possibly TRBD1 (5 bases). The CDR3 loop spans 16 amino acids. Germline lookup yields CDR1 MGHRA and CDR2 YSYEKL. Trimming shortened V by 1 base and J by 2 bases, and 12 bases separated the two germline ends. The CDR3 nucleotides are TGCGCCAGCAGCCAAGTGCTGGCAGGGACTGGAAACACCATATATTTT. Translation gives CASSQVLAGTGNTIYF.

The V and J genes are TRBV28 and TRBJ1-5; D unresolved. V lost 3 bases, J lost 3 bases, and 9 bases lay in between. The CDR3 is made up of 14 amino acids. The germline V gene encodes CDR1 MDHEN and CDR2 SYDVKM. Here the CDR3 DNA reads TGTGCCAGCAGTTTCGCAGTACTCAATCAGCCCCAGCATTTT. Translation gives CASSFAVLNQPQHF.

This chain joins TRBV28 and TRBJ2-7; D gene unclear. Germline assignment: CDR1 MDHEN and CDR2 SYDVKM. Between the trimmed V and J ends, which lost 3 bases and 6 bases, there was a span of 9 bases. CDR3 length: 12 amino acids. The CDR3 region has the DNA TGTGCCAGCAGTTTTTCTCCTCTCGAGCAGTACTTC. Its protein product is CASSFSPLEQYF.

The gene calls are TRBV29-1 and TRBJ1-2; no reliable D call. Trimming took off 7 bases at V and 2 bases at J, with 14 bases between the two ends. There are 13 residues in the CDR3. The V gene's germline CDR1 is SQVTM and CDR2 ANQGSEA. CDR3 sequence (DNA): TGCAGCGCCGAGGATGTCGGAAACTATGGCTACACCTTC. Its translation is CSAEDVGNYGYTF.

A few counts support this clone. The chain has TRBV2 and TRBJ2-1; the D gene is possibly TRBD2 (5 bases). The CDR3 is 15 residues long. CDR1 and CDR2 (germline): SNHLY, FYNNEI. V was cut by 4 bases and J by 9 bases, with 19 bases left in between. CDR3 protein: CASSASRTQTGEQFF. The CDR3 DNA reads TGTGCCAGCAGTGCCTCCAGGACTCAGACTGGTGAGCAGTTCTTC.

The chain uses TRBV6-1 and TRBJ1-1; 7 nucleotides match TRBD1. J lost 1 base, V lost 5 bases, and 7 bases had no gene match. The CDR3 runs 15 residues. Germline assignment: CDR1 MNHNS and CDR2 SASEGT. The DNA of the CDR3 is TGTGCCAGCAGTTTTGCGACAGGGCAGAACACTGAAGCTTTCTTT. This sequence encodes CASSFATGQNTEAFF.

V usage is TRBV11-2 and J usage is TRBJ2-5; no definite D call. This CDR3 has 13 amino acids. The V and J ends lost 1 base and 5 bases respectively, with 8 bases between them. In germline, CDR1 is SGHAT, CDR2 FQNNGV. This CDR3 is CASSLGGFETQYF. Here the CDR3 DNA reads TGTGCCAGCAGCTTAGGAGGTTTCGAGACCCAGTACTTC.

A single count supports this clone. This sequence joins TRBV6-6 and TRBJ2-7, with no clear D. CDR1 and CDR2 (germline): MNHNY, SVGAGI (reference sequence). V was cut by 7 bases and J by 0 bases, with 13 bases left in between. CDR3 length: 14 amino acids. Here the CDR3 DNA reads TGTGCCAGCACCTTCGACTTGAGCTCCTACGAGCAGTACTTC. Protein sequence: CASTFDLSSYEQYF.

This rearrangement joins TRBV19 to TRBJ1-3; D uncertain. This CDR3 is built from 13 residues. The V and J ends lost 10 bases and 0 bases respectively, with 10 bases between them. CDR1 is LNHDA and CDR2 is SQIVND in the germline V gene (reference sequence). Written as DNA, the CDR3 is TGTGCCACCGACGCATTCTCTGGAAACACCATATATTTT. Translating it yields CATDAFSGNTIYF. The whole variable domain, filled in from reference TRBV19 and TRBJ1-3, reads DGGITQSPKYLFRKEGQNVTLSCEQNLNHDAMYWYRQDPGQGLRLIYYSQIVNDFQKGDIAEGYSVSREKKESFPLTVTSAQKNPTAFYLCATDAFSGNTIYFGEGSWLTVV.

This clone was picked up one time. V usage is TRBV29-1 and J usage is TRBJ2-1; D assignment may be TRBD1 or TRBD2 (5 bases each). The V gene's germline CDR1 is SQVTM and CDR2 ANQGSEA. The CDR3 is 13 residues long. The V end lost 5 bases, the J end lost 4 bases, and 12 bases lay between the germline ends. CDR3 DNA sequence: TGCAGCGTTCCATGGGACCAATACAATGAGCAGTTCTTC. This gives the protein CSVPWDQYNEQFF.

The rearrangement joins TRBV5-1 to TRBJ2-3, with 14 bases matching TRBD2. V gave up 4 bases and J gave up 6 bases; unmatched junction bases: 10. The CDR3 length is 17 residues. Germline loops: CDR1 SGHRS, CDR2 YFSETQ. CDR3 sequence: CASSAGTSGSWGDTQYF. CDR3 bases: TGCGCCAGCAGCGCCGGGACTAGCGGGAGCTGGGGGGATACGCAGTATTTT.

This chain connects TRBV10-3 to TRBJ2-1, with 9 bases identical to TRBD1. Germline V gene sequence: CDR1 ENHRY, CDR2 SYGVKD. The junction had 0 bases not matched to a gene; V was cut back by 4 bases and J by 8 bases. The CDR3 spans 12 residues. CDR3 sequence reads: CAISGDRDEQFF. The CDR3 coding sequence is TGTGCCATCAGTGGGGACAGGGATGAGCAGTTCTTC.